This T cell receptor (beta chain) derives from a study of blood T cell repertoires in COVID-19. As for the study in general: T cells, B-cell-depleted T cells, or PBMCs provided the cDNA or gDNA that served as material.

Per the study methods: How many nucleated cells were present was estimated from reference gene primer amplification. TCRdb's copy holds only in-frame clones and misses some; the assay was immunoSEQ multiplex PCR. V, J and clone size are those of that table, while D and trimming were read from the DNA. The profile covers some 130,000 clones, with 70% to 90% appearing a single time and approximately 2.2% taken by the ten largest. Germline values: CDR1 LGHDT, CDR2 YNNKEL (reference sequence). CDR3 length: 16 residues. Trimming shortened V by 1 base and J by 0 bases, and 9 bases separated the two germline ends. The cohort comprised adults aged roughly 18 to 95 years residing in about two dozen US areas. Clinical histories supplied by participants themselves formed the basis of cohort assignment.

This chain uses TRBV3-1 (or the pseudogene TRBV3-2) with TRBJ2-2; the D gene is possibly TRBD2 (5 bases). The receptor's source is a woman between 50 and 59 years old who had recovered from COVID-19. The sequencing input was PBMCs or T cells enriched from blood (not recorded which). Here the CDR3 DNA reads TGTGCCAGCAGCCAAGCCGGAGGCCCGAACACCGGGGAGCTGTTTTTT. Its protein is CASSQAGGPNTGELFF.